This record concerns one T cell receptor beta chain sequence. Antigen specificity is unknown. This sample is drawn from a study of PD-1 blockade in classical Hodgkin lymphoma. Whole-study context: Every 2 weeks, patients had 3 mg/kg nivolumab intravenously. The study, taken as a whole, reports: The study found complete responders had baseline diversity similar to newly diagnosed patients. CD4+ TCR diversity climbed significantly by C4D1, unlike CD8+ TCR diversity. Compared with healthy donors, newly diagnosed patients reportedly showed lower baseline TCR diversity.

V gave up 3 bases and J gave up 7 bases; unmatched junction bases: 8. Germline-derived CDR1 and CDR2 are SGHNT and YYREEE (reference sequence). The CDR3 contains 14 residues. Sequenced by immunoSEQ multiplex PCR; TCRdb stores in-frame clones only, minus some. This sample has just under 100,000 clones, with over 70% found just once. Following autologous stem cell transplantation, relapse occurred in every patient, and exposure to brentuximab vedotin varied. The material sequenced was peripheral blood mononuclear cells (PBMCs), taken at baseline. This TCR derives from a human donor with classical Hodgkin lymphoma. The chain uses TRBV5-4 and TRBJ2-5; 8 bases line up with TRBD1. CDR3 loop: CASSSPGQGATQYF. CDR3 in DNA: TGTGCCAGCAGCTCCCCCGGACAGGGCGCGACCCAGTACTTC. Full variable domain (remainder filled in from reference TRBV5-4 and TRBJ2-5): ETGVTQSPTHLIKTRGQQVTLRCSSQSGHNTVSWYQQALGQGPQFIFQYYREEENGRGNFPPRFSGLQFPNYSSELNVNALELDDSALYLCASSSPGQGATQYFGPGTRLLVL.